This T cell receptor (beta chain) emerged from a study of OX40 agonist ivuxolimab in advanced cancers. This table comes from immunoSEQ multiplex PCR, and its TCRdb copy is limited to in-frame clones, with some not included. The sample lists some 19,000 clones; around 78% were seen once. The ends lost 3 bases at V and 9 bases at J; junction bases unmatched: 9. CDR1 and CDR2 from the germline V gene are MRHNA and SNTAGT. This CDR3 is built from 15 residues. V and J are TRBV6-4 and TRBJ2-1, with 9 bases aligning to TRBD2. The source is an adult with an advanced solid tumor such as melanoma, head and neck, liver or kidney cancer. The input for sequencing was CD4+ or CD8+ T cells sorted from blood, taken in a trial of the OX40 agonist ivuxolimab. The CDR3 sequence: CASSEGAGGPGEQFF. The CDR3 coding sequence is TGTGCCAGCAGTGAGGGGGCGGGGGGGCCGGGTGAGCAGTTCTTC.